The 29 T cell receptor beta chains reported below all come from one sample, sequenced in a study of blood T cell repertoires in COVID-19. TCRdb keeps only in-frame clones here, not all; method: immunoSEQ multiplex PCR. The sample has about 170,000 clones, 85% to 95% seen once; the top ten hold 4.6%. Material for sequencing was peripheral blood. The receptors originated from a woman aged 45-65 years with acute or convalescent COVID-19.

V usage is TRBV5-5 and J usage is TRBJ2-1; no definite D call. This CDR3 is built from 15 residues. V was trimmed by 4 bases and J by 0 bases, leaving 11 bases between them. CDR1 and CDR2 from the germline V gene are SGHKS and YYEKEE (reference sequence). The CDR3 here is CASSPRRSSYNEQFF. In DNA, the CDR3 is TGTGCCAGCAGCCCCAGACGGAGCTCCTACAATGAGCAGTTCTTC.

The CDR3 here is CASSPGLAGGRSYEQYF. Here the CDR3 DNA reads TGTGCCAGCTCACCGGGACTAGCGGGAGGCCGAAGCTACGAGCAGTACTTC. The chain combines TRBV18 with TRBJ2-7; 15 bases are shared with TRBD2. The CDR3 runs to 17 residues. Germline CDR1 KGHSH, CDR2 LQKENI. After removal of 3 bases from V and 3 bases from J, the junction contained 6 bases not matched to a gene.

The chain links TRBV3-1 (or the pseudogene TRBV3-2) to TRBJ2-3; TRBD2 agrees at 14 bases. Germline V gene sequence: CDR1 LGHDT, CDR2 YNNKEL (reference sequence). The CDR3 is 21 amino acids. V shed 1 base and J 9 bases; nucleotides not matched to a gene: 21. CDR3 region: CASSQAGLAGGPTLPFNTQYF. The CDR3 nucleotides read TGTGCCAGCAGCCAAGCCGGACTAGCGGGGGGCCCCACCCTCCCTTTTAACACGCAGTATTTT.

The chain combines TRBV7-9 with TRBJ1-4; maybe TRBD1 (5 bases). The CDR3 has 13 residues. From germline, CDR1 is SEHNR and CDR2 FQNEAQ (reference sequence). Deletions cut 6 bases from V and 7 bases from J, with 12 bases between. Written as DNA, the CDR3 is TGTGCCAGCAGACCCACAGGAAGTGAAAAACTGTTTTTT. Translating it yields CASRPTGSEKLFF.

The chain has TRBV5-8 and TRBJ2-7, with 11 bases that match TRBD2. In germline, CDR1 is SGHTS, CDR2 YDEGEE. The CDR3 spans 14 residues. Unmatched junction bases numbered 2, after V lost 0 bases and J lost 6 bases. CDR3 in DNA: TGTGCCAGCAGCTTGGAACTAGCGGGGGCCGAGCAGTACTTC. Protein sequence: CASSLELAGAEQYF.

This clone showed up just once. The genes are TRBV27 and TRBJ1-2, with D perhaps matching TRBD1 (6 bases). This CDR3 has 14 amino acids. The V and J ends lost 1 base and 6 bases respectively, with 12 bases between them. The germline gives CDR1 MNHEY, CDR2 SMNVEV (reference sequence). This CDR3 is CASSLFGRGNGYTF. The CDR3 DNA follows: TGTGCCAGCAGTTTATTTGGAAGGGGGAATGGCTACACCTTC.

The chain recombines TRBV28 with TRBJ1-5; TRBD1 matches at 9 bases. The CDR3 contains 16 residues. The germline V gene encodes CDR1 MDHEN and CDR2 SYDVKM. After removal of 5 bases from V and 4 bases from J, the junction contained 9 bases not matched to a gene. The CDR3 bases are TGTGCCAGCAGTACTATATCCGGGACAGGGAATCAGCCCCAGCATTTT. Residues: CASSTISGTGNQPQHF.

The CDR3 here is CASSEIASGSRVGELFF. CDR3 DNA sequence: TGTGCCAGCAGTGAAATAGCTAGCGGGAGCCGGGTCGGGGAGCTGTTTTTT. The chain couples TRBV2 to TRBJ2-2; 10 bases are shared with TRBD2. Germline V gene sequence: CDR1 SNHLY, CDR2 FYNNEI. J gave up 7 bases and V 2 bases, and 10 bases lay outside the gene matches. CDR3 length: 17 residues.

This clone is a singleton in its sample. V gene TRBV3-1 (or the pseudogene TRBV3-2) combines with J gene TRBJ1-1; the D gene is possibly TRBD1 (6 bases). CDR3 size: 12 residues. Germline CDR1 reads LGHDT; CDR2 reads YNNKEL (reference sequence). The V end was cut by 5 bases, the J end by 8 bases, with 12 bases between. CDR3 coding DNA: TGTGCCAGCAGCGTTCCCGGGACAGAAGCTTTCTTT. It yields the protein CASSVPGTEAFF.

The rearrangement links TRBV23-1 to TRBJ2-3; 9 bases align to TRBD1. TRBV23-1 is assigned to the ORF class and has an uncertain function. This CDR3 is 14 amino acids long. Trimming cost V 5 bases and J 3 bases; bases outside gene matches: 3. The CDR3 DNA is TGCGCCAGCAGTTGGGACAGGGAGACAGATACGCAGTATTTT. It encodes CASSWDRETDTQYF.

The V and J genes are TRBV27 and TRBJ2-2, with D possibly TRBD1 on 6 matching bases. Looked up from germline, CDR1 is MNHEY and CDR2 is SMNVEV (reference sequence). The ends were cut back, 2 bases at V and 7 bases at J, with 11 bases in the middle. The CDR3 has 14 amino acids. The CDR3 DNA reads TGTGCCAGCAGTTTAGGGACAAGGGGCGGGGAGCTGTTTTTT. Residues: CASSLGTRGGELFF.

This clone showed up just once. The chain combines TRBV3-1 (or the pseudogene TRBV3-2) with TRBJ2-1; D is possibly TRBD2 (5 bases). CDR1 is LGHDT, CDR2 YNNKEL, per germline (reference sequence). V was trimmed by 3 bases and J by 5 bases, leaving 11 bases between them. This CDR3 has 14 amino acids. The CDR3 region has the DNA TGTGCCAGCAGCCATAACGGGATCAACAATGAGCAGTTCTTC. Its protein is CASSHNGINNEQFF.

CDR3 in amino acids: CASSVAPSSYNEQFF. The CDR3 DNA reads as TGTGCCAGCAGCGTAGCGCCCAGCTCCTACAATGAGCAGTTCTTC. This sequence joins TRBV9 and TRBJ2-1; no clear D. V lost 0 bases, J lost 0 bases, and 7 bases lay in between. Germline V CDR1 and CDR2: SGDLS, YYNGEE. This CDR3 is 15 amino acids long.

V gene TRBV24-1 combines with J gene TRBJ2-3, with TRBD2 identical over 8 bases. J gave up 3 bases and V 4 bases, and 17 bases lay outside the gene matches. The germline V gene encodes CDR1 KGHDR and CDR2 SFDVKD. There are 19 residues in the CDR3. CDR3 protein: CATSDPLPGLGAATDTQYF. CDR3 coding DNA: TGTGCCACCAGTGACCCCCTCCCGGGACTAGGAGCGGCGACAGATACGCAGTATTTT.

V usage is TRBV29-1 and J usage is TRBJ1-2; the D gene is possibly TRBD1 (5 bases). Germline V gene lookup returns CDR1 SQVTM and CDR2 ANQGSEA. This CDR3 contains 13 residues. V was pared by 6 bases and J by 1 base, with 12 bases between. The CDR3 is CSVDIGGNYGYTF. The CDR3 DNA follows: TGCAGCGTCGATATCGGGGGTAACTATGGCTACACCTTC.

V is TRBV7-9 and J is TRBJ1-1, with D possibly TRBD1 on 5 matching bases. This CDR3 has 14 amino acids. The V gene lost 2 bases and the J gene lost 6 bases, with 13 bases spanning the gap. Germline V CDR1 and CDR2: SEHNR, FQNEAQ (reference sequence). DNA for the CDR3: TGTGCCAGCAGCTTATCCCCCAGGGAGGCTGAAGCTTTCTTT. This translates into CASSLSPREAEAFF.

This rearrangement joins TRBV3-1 (or the pseudogene TRBV3-2) to TRBJ1-4, with D tentatively TRBD1 (5 bases). This CDR3 region has 16 residues. Germline lookup yields CDR1 LGHDT and CDR2 YNNKEL (reference sequence). V was cut by 6 bases and J by 8 bases, with 22 bases left in between. CDR3 sequence (DNA): TGTGCCAGCAGTCGAGCCGGGACTGCCCTGGGGGAAAAACTGTTTTTT. This codes for CASSRAGTALGEKLFF.

The V gene is TRBV5-1, the J gene TRBJ2-7, with 11 bases fitting TRBD2. CDR1 SGHRS and CDR2 YFSETQ come from the germline V gene. With 4 bases clipped from V and 5 bases from J, the junction kept 14 bases outside the gene matches. CDR3 size: 17 residues. Written as DNA, the CDR3 is TGCGCCAGCAGCCCTACGTATACTAGCGGGGGTTGGAACGAGCAGTACTTC. It translates to CASSPTYTSGGWNEQYF.

V gene TRBV7-6 combines with J gene TRBJ1-1, with D unclear. The CDR3 loop spans 14 amino acids. Trimming took off 1 base at V and 6 bases at J, with 12 bases between the two ends. Germline V gene lookup returns CDR1 SGHVS and CDR2 FNYEAQ. Written as DNA, the CDR3 is TGTGCCAGCAGCTTAGTGGGGAGTAGCGCTGAAGCTTTCTTT. Translated: CASSLVGSSAEAFF.

The chain combines TRBV29-1 with TRBJ2-5; 7 nucleotides match TRBD2. The CDR3 spans 17 residues. V lost 3 bases, J lost 5 bases, and 18 bases stayed unmatched. Germline-derived CDR1 and CDR2 are SQVTM and ANQGSEA. CDR3 in DNA: TGCAGCGTTGAGGAGGTGGGGACTACGAAAAATGGGGAGACCCAGTACTTC. It is translated as CSVEEVGTTKNGETQYF.

This clone was counted a few times. The chain uses TRBV2 and TRBJ2-7, with 8 bases matching TRBD1. CDR1 SNHLY and CDR2 FYNNEI come from the germline V gene. The CDR3 is 15 amino acids. V lost 3 bases, J lost 6 bases, and 10 bases stayed unmatched. The CDR3 nucleotides read TGTGCCAGCAGTGATAGGGCAGGGGGCGCATCCGAGCAGTACTTC. This sequence encodes CASSDRAGGASEQYF.

This chain uses TRBV7-8 with TRBJ1-5, with TRBD1 matching 7 bases. This CDR3 contains 16 residues. V trimming: 1 base; J trimming: 6 bases; junction bases outside the gene matches: 9. Per the germline V gene, CDR1 is SGHVS and CDR2 is FQNEAQ. CDR3 nucleotide sequence: TGTGCCAGCAGCTTAGAGGGGGCAGGGGCAGGTCAGCCCCAGCATTTT. The encoded protein is CASSLEGAGAGQPQHF.

The chain carries TRBV28 and TRBJ2-7; a possible D gene is TRBD1 (5 bases). The V and J ends lost 6 bases and 7 bases respectively, with 19 bases between them. Germline V gene lookup returns CDR1 MDHEN and CDR2 SYDVKM. The CDR3 spans 14 residues. The CDR3 region has the DNA TGTGCCAGCAGCTTTCTTGGGGCCTTTTTAGAGCAGTACTTC. Translated, it gives CASSFLGAFLEQYF.

This chain uses TRBV11-2 with TRBJ1-6; 9 nucleotides match TRBD1. With V trimmed by 3 bases and J by 7 bases, 1 base remained unmatched. Germline V CDR1 and CDR2: SGHAT, FQNNGV. This CDR3 is 14 amino acids long. The CDR3 coding sequence is TGTGCCAGCAGCTTTGGGACAGGGAATTCACCCCTCCACTTT. It translates to CASSFGTGNSPLHF. Full variable domain (missing parts from reference TRBV11-2 and TRBJ1-6): EAGVAQSPRYKIIEKRQSVAFWCNPISGHATLYWYQQILGQGPKLLIQFQNNGVVDDSQLPKDRFSAERLKGVDSTLKIQPAKLEDSAVYLCASSFGTGNSPLHFGNGTRLTVT.

The rearrangement joins TRBV23-1 to TRBJ1-5; 7 positions match TRBD1. TRBV23-1 is an open reading frame whose function is uncertain. CDR3 size: 18 residues. V shed 0 bases, J shed 4 bases, and the junction held 12 bases outside the gene matches. CDR3 sequence: CASSQSSLWPGGNQPQHF. CDR3 coding DNA: TGCGCCAGCAGTCAATCTTCGCTGTGGCCAGGGGGGAATCAGCCCCAGCATTTT.

The genes are TRBV3-1 (or the pseudogene TRBV3-2) and TRBJ2-1, with a tentative D call TRBD1 (6 bases). The CDR3 is 16 amino acids. Germline values: CDR1 LGHDT, CDR2 YNNKEL (reference sequence). V lost 4 bases, J lost 8 bases, and 21 bases lay in between. CDR3 nucleotide sequence: TGTGCCAGCAGCCTCGGCTTCGGGACATTCGCCGATGAGCAGTTCTTC. Encoded protein: CASSLGFGTFADEQFF.

CDR3 sequence: CASSTIFTGMDYEQYF. The CDR3 bases are TGTGCCAGTAGCACAATATTCACGGGGATGGACTACGAGCAGTACTTC. The rearrangement uses TRBV19 and TRBJ2-7, with TRBD2 as a possible D gene (5 bases). Germline-derived CDR1 and CDR2 are LNHDA and SQIVND (reference sequence). CDR3 length equals 16 residues. Between the trimmed V and J ends, which lost 6 bases and 3 bases, there was a span of 21 bases.

The chain employs TRBV4-1 and TRBJ2-3, with a tentative D call TRBD2 (7 bases). The germline V gene encodes CDR1 MGHRA and CDR2 YSYEKL. The CDR3 sequence is 15 residues long. Trimming stripped 5 bases from V and 4 bases from J, with 16 bases between. The CDR3 DNA is TGCGCCAGCAGCTCAAAAGGGGGGAGGGCAGATACGCAGTATTTT. Its translation is CASSSKGGRADTQYF.

The chain employs TRBV30 and TRBJ2-7; 9 bases are a match to TRBD1. The CDR3 runs to 18 residues. Germline CDR1 and CDR2: GTSNPN and SVGIG (reference sequence). Losses at the gene ends were 4 bases for V and 2 bases for J; bases not matched to a gene: 18. The CDR3 loop is CAWMAGTGSPTLPYEQYF. The DNA of the CDR3 is TGTGCCTGGATGGCCGGGACAGGGTCACCAACACTACCCTACGAGCAGTACTTC.